This record covers a single T cell receptor beta chain. The entry originates in a study of response to subunit inactivated influenza vaccine. TCRdb redid the calling of the RT-PCR reads with MiXCR, one entry per CDR3 protein. Altogether about 530,000 distinct CDR3 sequences are present, 13% being singletons, with the ten largest covering around 12%. CDR1 KGHDR and CDR2 SFDVKD come from the germline V gene. The CDR3 totals 13 residues. Between the trimmed V and J ends, which lost 0 bases and 5 bases, there was a span of 6 bases. The receptor comes from a man in his fifties who received an inactivated influenza vaccine. The chain uses TRBV24-1 and TRBJ2-5, with a tentative D call TRBD2 (5 bases). Sequencing used PBMCs from blood, obtained about 40 days after vaccination. For the CDR3, the DNA is TGTGCCACCAGTGATTTGCGGAGGGAGACCCAGTACTTC. Amino acids: CATSDLRRETQYF.